The 6 T cell receptor beta chains below all came from one sample that was sequenced in a study of radiotherapy plus CTLA-4 blockade in lung cancer. TCRdb's copy holds only in-frame clones and misses some; the assay was immunoSEQ multiplex PCR. The data contain 90,000 to 95,000 clones, roughly 85% of them seen just once; the ten biggest clones take up 0.65% to 1%. The source material was peripheral blood, sampled from a patient treated with radiotherapy plus ipilimumab. These receptors were collected from a human donor with non-small cell lung cancer who had stable disease on radiotherapy plus ipilimumab.

The chain employs TRBV11-2 and TRBJ2-1; D assignment may be TRBD1 or TRBD2 (5 bases each). CDR3 length equals 15 residues. Germline assignment: CDR1 SGHAT and CDR2 FQNNGV. V dropped 5 bases and J dropped 2 bases, with 13 bases sitting between them. The CDR3 spells CASSRAPGPYNEQFF. CDR3 nucleotides: TGTGCCAGCAGCCGGGCCCCGGGGCCCTACAATGAGCAGTTCTTC. Combining the CDR3 with reference TRBV11-2 and TRBJ2-1 gives the whole variable domain EAGVAQSPRYKIIEKRQSVAFWCNPISGHATLYWYQQILGQGPKLLIQFQNNGVVDDSQLPKDRFSAERLKGVDSTLKIQPAKLEDSAVYLCASSRAPGPYNEQFFGPGTRLTVL.

The chain employs TRBV5-1 and TRBJ1-1, with 7 bases matching TRBD1. The germline V gene encodes CDR1 SGHRS and CDR2 YFSETQ. The CDR3 loop spans 15 amino acids. V trimming: 7 bases; J trimming: 2 bases; junction bases outside the gene matches: 11. Written as DNA, the CDR3 is TGCGCCAGCCATCTGGAACAGGGGAGAAACACTGAAGCTTTCTTT. Translating it yields CASHLEQGRNTEAFF.

This sequence joins TRBV19 and TRBJ1-2; tentative D call: TRBD1 (6 bases). The CDR3 has 15 amino acids. The V end lost 7 bases, the J end lost 7 bases, and 22 bases lay between the germline ends. CDR1 and CDR2 from the germline V gene are LNHDA and SQIVND (reference sequence). This CDR3 is CASNLQSGGAGGYTF. The CDR3 DNA follows: TGTGCCAGTAACCTCCAGTCGGGGGGCGCGGGTGGCTACACCTTC.

In the case of this clone: An end of the junction differs from the germline gene, which may be a read error. V usage is TRBV6-5 and J usage is TRBJ1-1; 9 bases are shared with TRBD1. Germline lookup yields CDR1 MNHEY and CDR2 SVGAGI. This CDR3 has 14 residues. The CDR3 DNA reads as TGTGCCAGCAGTTACCGGGACAGGGTCGGAACACTGTTATTT. This gives the protein CASSYRDRVGTLLF.

The CDR3: CASSGGTGGERGYTF. The CDR3 coding sequence is TGTGCCAGCAGTGGCGGGACAGGGGGCGAACGTGGCTACACCTTC. The V and J genes are TRBV6-1 and TRBJ1-2; 12 bases are shared with TRBD1. The germline CDR1 and CDR2 sequences are MNHNS and SASEGT. Trimming took 4 bases from V and 7 from J; bases not matched to a gene: 7. The CDR3 extends over 15 amino acids.

The CDR3 DNA reads as TGTGCCAGCAGCCACCCATACCGACCGAATGAGCAGTTCTTC. Translating it yields CASSHPYRPNEQFF. The chain carries TRBV6-6 and TRBJ2-1, with D hard to call. In germline, CDR1 is MNHNY, CDR2 SVGAGI (reference sequence). The CDR3 has 14 amino acids. V was cut by 6 bases and J by 7 bases, with 16 bases left in between.